The 26 T cell receptor beta chains below were found in one sample sequenced in a study of HIV-infected patients and healthy controls. 400 to 550 ng RNA was reverse transcribed with alpha and beta constant-region primers. Alpha and beta chain libraries were made separately by chain-specific third strand synthesis with multiplexing indices. TCRdb fed the 5' RACE reads into MiXCR, producing one record per CDR3 protein. The sample has approximately 9,000 distinct CDR3 sequences, approximately 8.7% seen once. Roughly three months, about 14 weeks, into antiretroviral therapy, follow-up blood was collected. Whole blood was used without fractionation, so all unsorted peripheral T cells were included. The material was blood, obtained during antiretroviral therapy. The receptors were sampled from an adult with HIV infection.

By share of the sample, this clonotype is medium-sized. V and J are TRBV12-3 or TRBV12-4 and TRBJ1-5, with a tentative D call TRBD1 (5 bases). V was cut by 3 bases and J by 3 bases, with 12 bases left in between. The CDR3 has 15 amino acids. The CDR3 DNA follows: TGTGCCAGCAGTTTGAGACAGCCTCCCAATCAGCCCCAGCATTTT. This codes for CASSLRQPPNQPQHF.

The J gene is TRBJ1-1, the V gene TRBV6-1; D remains ambiguous. This CDR3 is 14 amino acids long. Per the germline V gene, CDR1 is MNHNS and CDR2 is SASEGT. V lost 10 bases and J lost 0, with 15 bases in between. CDR3 residues: CAISGSFMNTEAFF. CDR3 coding DNA: TGTGCCATCTCAGGCTCCTTCATGAACACTGAAGCTTTCTTT.

This clonotype was counted only a few times. The chain carries TRBV7-2 and TRBJ2-7; weak D call: TRBD2 (5 bases). The ends were cut back, 2 bases at V and 3 bases at J, with 14 bases in the middle. The CDR3 spans 15 residues. CDR1 and CDR2 (germline): SGHTA, FQGNSA. The CDR3 bases are TGTGCCAGCAGCTTACCAATGGGCGGGTACTACGAGCAGTACTTC. The encoded protein is CASSLPMGGYYEQYF.

The table lists this clonotype with many counts. The V and J genes are TRBV5-1 and TRBJ1-2; 8 bases map to TRBD1. This CDR3 has 15 residues. CDR1 and CDR2 from the germline V gene are SGHRS and YFSETQ. The junction had 9 bases not matched to a gene; V was cut back by 6 bases and J by 2 bases. CDR3 residues: CASTKSDRENYGYTF. CDR3 DNA: TGCGCCAGCACCAAATCGGACAGGGAGAACTATGGCTACACCTTC. The full variable domain, completed using reference TRBV5-1 and TRBJ1-2, is KAGVTQTPRYLIKTRGQQVTLSCSPISGHRSVSWYQQTPGQGLQFLFEYFSETQRNKGNFPGRFSGRQFSNSRSEMNVSTLELGDSALYLCASTKSDRENYGYTFGSGTRLTVV.

This clonotype was counted many times. The CDR3 DNA is TGTGCCAGCAGCTCCCTAGCGGGGAGAGAAGAGACCCAGTACTTC. Translated, it gives CASSSLAGREETQYF. The V gene is TRBV7-7, the J gene TRBJ2-5; the match to TRBD2 covers 9 bases. Germline CDR1 reads SSHAT; CDR2 reads FNYEAQ (reference sequence). Trimming at V came to 4 bases and at J to 3 bases, leaving 6 bases not matched to a gene. The CDR3 totals 15 residues.

This clonotype was detected only a few times. The rearrangement uses TRBV10-3 and TRBJ2-1; TRBD2 might be the D (6 bases). The V gene's germline CDR1 is ENHRY and CDR2 SYGVKD. The V gene lost 3 bases and the J gene lost 0 bases, with 24 bases spanning the gap. This CDR3 is built from 20 residues. The CDR3 protein is CAISDIPSSGRILSYNEQFF. In nucleotides, the CDR3 is TGTGCCATCAGTGACATCCCTAGTAGCGGCCGGATCCTCTCCTACAATGAGCAGTTCTTC.

The chain joins TRBV19 to TRBJ2-1; 12 bases align to TRBD2. Trimming removed 3 bases from V and 9 bases from J; junction bases left unmatched: 9. This CDR3 is 16 amino acids long. Germline CDR1 is LNHDA and CDR2 is SQIVND (reference sequence). CDR3 sequence reads: CASSISASGGAREQFF. The CDR3, as DNA: TGTGCCAGTAGTATCTCGGCTAGCGGGGGGGCGCGTGAGCAGTTCTTC.

Sample share makes this clonotype medium-sized. This chain links TRBV7-2 with TRBJ1-4; D is perhaps TRBD1 (5 bases). The germline gives CDR1 SGHTA, CDR2 FQGNSA. V was clipped by 5 bases and J by 7 bases, with 14 bases between them. The CDR3 is 14 amino acids. The CDR3 is CASSPGPEGEKLFF. In DNA form, the CDR3 reads TGTGCCAGCAGCCCGGGACCCGAGGGTGAAAAACTGTTTTTT.

This clonotype is deemed medium-sized. The V call is TRBV5-5, the J call TRBJ1-5; D ambiguous. V dropped 0 bases and J dropped 7 bases, with 5 bases sitting between them. Germline CDR1 is SGHKS and CDR2 is YYEKEE (reference sequence). The CDR3 loop spans 12 amino acids. The CDR3 DNA reads TGTGCCAGCAGCTTGGTAGGGCAGCCCCAGCATTTT. Residues: CASSLVGQPQHF.

This clonotype was detected many times. V gene TRBV10-3 combines with J gene TRBJ2-1; 9 nucleotides match TRBD1. Germline V gene sequence: CDR1 ENHRY, CDR2 SYGVKD. This CDR3 has 17 amino acids. V shed 2 bases and J 4 bases; nucleotides not matched to a gene: 9. The CDR3 protein is CAISERTGGNGYNEQFF. CDR3 sequence (DNA): TGTGCCATCAGTGAGCGAACAGGGGGCAATGGGTACAATGAGCAGTTCTTC.

This clonotype occurred a few times. V gene TRBV6-5 combines with J gene TRBJ1-4; D unclear. The CDR3 is 16 residues long. The V end was cut by 1 base, the J end by 6 bases, with 15 bases between. Germline V gene lookup returns CDR1 MNHEY and CDR2 SVGAGI. CDR3: CASSYWQPHGDEKLFF. The CDR3 DNA follows: TGTGCCAGCAGTTACTGGCAACCCCACGGGGATGAAAAACTGTTTTTT.

This clonotype was counted ten times or more. The gene calls are TRBV29-1 and TRBJ2-3; 10 nucleotides align to TRBD1. Germline V CDR1 and CDR2: SQVTM, ANQGSEA. CDR3 size: 13 residues. V dropped 3 bases and J dropped 3; count of bases not matched to a gene: 0. The CDR3 DNA reads as TGCAGCGTTGAGGGACAGGGGACAGATACGCAGTATTTT. Encoded protein: CSVEGQGTDTQYF.

Many counts were recorded for this clonotype. The genes are TRBV9 and TRBJ2-5; TRBD1 agrees at 7 bases. There are 16 residues in the CDR3. The junction had 11 bases not matched to a gene; V was cut back by 1 base and J by 5 bases. CDR1 SGDLS and CDR2 YYNGEE come from the germline V gene. The CDR3 protein is CASSVHRGPPRETQYF. The CDR3 DNA reads as TGTGCCAGCAGCGTACACAGGGGCCCCCCTCGGGAGACCCAGTACTTC.

The rearrangement joins TRBV9 to TRBJ2-3; 12 nucleotides line up with TRBD2. V was clipped by 0 bases and J by 0 bases; unmatched bases: 14. The CDR3 is made up of 21 amino acids. CDR1 is SGDLS and CDR2 is YYNGEE in the germline V gene. CDR3 loop: CASSVGPGLAGSATSTDTQYF. DNA for the CDR3: TGTGCCAGCAGCGTAGGCCCGGGACTAGCGGGTTCCGCAACTAGCACAGATACGCAGTATTTT.

This clonotype counts as medium-sized. J is TRBJ2-5 and V is TRBV6-5, with 8 bases matching TRBD1. V lost 5 bases, J lost 6 bases, and 11 bases stayed unmatched. The CDR3 runs to 15 residues. CDR1 MNHEY and CDR2 SVGAGI come from the germline V gene. DNA for the CDR3: TGTGCCAGCAGTACCGCCAGGGGGCTAAGTCAGACCCAGTACTTC. Its translation: CASSTARGLSQTQYF.

In this sample, this clonotype turned up many times. The chain couples TRBV20-1 to TRBJ2-1; 9 bases agree with TRBD2. Germline CDR1 DFQATT, CDR2 SNEGSKA (reference sequence). CDR3 length: 15 amino acids. V lost 5 bases to trimming and J lost 4 bases; unmatched junction nucleotides: 9. The CDR3 region is CSAPDGTSRYNEQFF. CDR3 coding DNA: TGCAGTGCTCCAGACGGGACTAGCCGTTACAATGAGCAGTTCTTC.

The chain joins TRBV24-1 to TRBJ2-1; D unclear. Looked up from germline, CDR1 is KGHDR and CDR2 is SFDVKD. V lost 6 bases and J 3 bases, leaving 11 bases between the germline ends. This CDR3 comprises 14 residues. CDR3: CATSLSANYNEQFF. Here the CDR3 DNA reads TGTGCCACCAGTCTGTCGGCGAACTACAATGAGCAGTTCTTC.

In this sample, this clonotype turned up many times. The rearrangement links TRBV5-1 to TRBJ2-1; 12 bases line up with TRBD2. This CDR3 is 18 amino acids long. J lost 6 bases, V lost 3 bases, and 13 bases had no gene match. CDR1 and CDR2 (germline): SGHRS, YFSETQ. In DNA form, the CDR3 reads TGCGCCAGCAGCTCGGCCCCTCTGACTAGCGGGAGAGTCAATGAGCAGTTCTTC. Amino acids: CASSSAPLTSGRVNEQFF.

This clonotype was counted ten times or more. V gene TRBV18 combines with J gene TRBJ2-5; D not resolved. CDR3 length equals 13 residues. Deletions cut 6 bases from V and 4 bases from J, with 12 bases between. Germline CDR1 and CDR2: KGHSH and LQKENI. CDR3 protein: CASSHQKRETQYF. CDR3 bases: TGTGCCAGCTCCCACCAAAAGCGAGAGACCCAGTACTTC.

This clonotype was seen ten or more times. The chain recombines TRBV2 with TRBJ2-1; TRBD1 matches 8 bases. In germline, CDR1 is SNHLY, CDR2 FYNNEI. The CDR3 covers 13 residues. V was clipped by 7 bases and J by 10 bases; unmatched bases: 9. The CDR3 sequence: CASTRTGSGEQFF. CDR3 coding DNA: TGTGCCAGCACGAGGACAGGGAGTGGCGAGCAGTTCTTC. The variable domain in full, with the rest retrieved from reference TRBV2 and TRBJ2-1, is EPEVTQTPSHQVTQMGQEVILRCVPISNHLYFYWYRQILGQKVEFLVSFYNNEISEKSEIFDDQFSVERPDGSNFTLKIRSTKLEDSAMYFCASTRTGSGEQFFGPGTRLTVL.

This clonotype counts as medium-sized. V usage is TRBV6-5 and J usage is TRBJ2-7; D uncertain. The CDR3 is 11 residues long. Per germline, CDR1 MNHEY and CDR2 SVGAGI. Trimming removed 5 bases at V and 7 bases at J, with 9 bases between. CDR3 bases: TGTGCCAGCAGTGCGGAGTCTGAGCAGTACTTC. Translated, it gives CASSAESEQYF.

In this sample, this clonotype turned up many times. This CDR3 is CASRRELGEQYF. The CDR3 DNA follows: TGTGCCAGCAGGCGGGAGCTGGGCGAGCAGTACTTC. V and J are TRBV2 and TRBJ2-7; TRBD2 matches at 7 bases. The CDR3 is made up of 12 amino acids. The germline V gene has CDR1 SNHLY and CDR2 FYNNEI. V shed 6 bases, J shed 6 bases, and the junction held 5 bases outside the gene matches.

The V gene is TRBV5-1, the J gene TRBJ2-5; D assignment may be TRBD1 or TRBD2 (5 bases each). The CDR3 sequence is 15 residues long. Germline CDR1 reads SGHRS; CDR2 reads YFSETQ. V gave up 4 bases and J gave up 5 bases, with 18 bases separating them. The CDR3 bases are TGCGCCAGCAGCCCCGACGGGGCGACCGGGGAGACCCAGTACTTC. This sequence encodes CASSPDGATGETQYF.

This clonotype was seen at least ten times. The chain is built from TRBV30 and TRBJ2-1; 16 bases are a match to TRBD2. CDR1 and CDR2 from the germline V gene are GTSNPN and SVGIG (reference sequence). The V segment lost 1 base and the J segment 6 bases; nucleotides outside the gene matches: 3. The CDR3 totals 16 residues. The CDR3 here is CAWSAGTSGRANEQFF. In DNA form, the CDR3 reads TGTGCCTGGAGTGCCGGGACTAGCGGGAGGGCCAATGAGCAGTTCTTC.

The CDR3, as DNA: TGCAGTGCACGTAGCGGAACCTCGACCTACGAGCAGTACTTC. It yields the protein CSARSGTSTYEQYF. The chain has TRBV20-1 and TRBJ2-7, with D possibly TRBD2 on 6 matching bases. Per germline, CDR1 DFQATT and CDR2 SNEGSKA (reference sequence). V was cut by 6 bases and J by 2 bases, with 17 bases left in between. The CDR3 is 14 residues long.

This clonotype was observed many times. The J gene is TRBJ2-2, the V gene TRBV27; 8 bases agree with TRBD2. The CDR3 runs to 19 residues. The germline V gene has CDR1 MNHEY and CDR2 SMNVEV (reference sequence). The V and J ends lost 2 bases and 0 bases, in that order; junction bases with no gene match: 11. CDR3 nucleotides: TGTGCCAGCAGTTTAACGGCTAGCGGGCTAGACACGAACACCGGGGAGCTGTTTTTT. Its protein product is CASSLTASGLDTNTGELFF.